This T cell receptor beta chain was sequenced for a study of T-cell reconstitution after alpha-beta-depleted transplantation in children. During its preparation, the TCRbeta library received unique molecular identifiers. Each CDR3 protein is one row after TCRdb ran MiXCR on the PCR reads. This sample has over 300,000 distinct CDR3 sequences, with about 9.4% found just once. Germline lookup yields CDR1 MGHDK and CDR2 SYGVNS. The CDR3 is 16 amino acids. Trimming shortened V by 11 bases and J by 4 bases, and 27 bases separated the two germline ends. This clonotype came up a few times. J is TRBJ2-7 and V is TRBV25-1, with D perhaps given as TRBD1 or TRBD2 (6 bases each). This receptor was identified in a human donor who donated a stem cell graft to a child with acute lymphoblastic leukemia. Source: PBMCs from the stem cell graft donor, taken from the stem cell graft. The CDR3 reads CAYSPGSAGEEYEQYF. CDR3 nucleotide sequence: TGTGCCTACTCCCCGGGTTCGGCAGGGGAGGAGTACGAGCAGTACTTC.